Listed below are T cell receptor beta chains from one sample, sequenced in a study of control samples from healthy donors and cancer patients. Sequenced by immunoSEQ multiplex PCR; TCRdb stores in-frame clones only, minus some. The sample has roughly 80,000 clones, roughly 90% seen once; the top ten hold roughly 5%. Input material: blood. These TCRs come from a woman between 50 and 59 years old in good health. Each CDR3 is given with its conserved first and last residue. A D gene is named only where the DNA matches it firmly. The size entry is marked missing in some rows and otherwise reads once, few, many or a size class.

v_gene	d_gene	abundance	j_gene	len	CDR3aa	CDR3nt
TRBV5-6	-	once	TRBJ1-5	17	CASSLQQTGIGNQPQHF	TGTGCCAGCAGCTTACAGCAAACAGGAATCGGCAATCAGCCCCAGCATTTT
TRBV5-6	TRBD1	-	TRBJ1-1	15	CASSLTGTGALEAFF	TGTGCCAGCAGCTTGACCGGGACAGGGGCTTTGGAAGCTTTCTTT
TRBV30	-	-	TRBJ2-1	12	CAWSSRDNEQFF	TGTGCCTGGTCTAGTAGGGACAATGAGCAGTTCTTC
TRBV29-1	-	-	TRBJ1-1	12	CSVYLLNTEAFF	TGCAGCGTCTATCTTTTGAACACTGAAGCTTTCTTT
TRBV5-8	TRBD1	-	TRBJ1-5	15	CASSPGITGDQPQHF	TGTGCCAGCAGCCCGGGGATTACAGGGGATCAGCCCCAGCATTTT
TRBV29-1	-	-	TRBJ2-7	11	CSVEQLYEQYF	TGCAGCGTTGAACAGTTGTACGAGCAGTACTTC
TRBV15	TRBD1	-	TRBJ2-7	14	CATSTRDRGYEQYF	TGTGCCACCAGCACCCGGGACAGGGGCTACGAGCAGTACTTC
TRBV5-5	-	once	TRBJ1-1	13	CASSLPTGGGTFF	TGTGCCAGCAGCTTGCCGACCGGGGGCGGAACTTTCTTT
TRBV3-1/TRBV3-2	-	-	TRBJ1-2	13	CASSQEPERPDTF	TGTGCCAGCAGCCAAGAACCGGAGAGGCCGGACACCTTC
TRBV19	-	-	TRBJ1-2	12	CASSIPPAGYTF	TGTGCCAGTAGTATCCCCCCAGCTGGCTACACCTTC
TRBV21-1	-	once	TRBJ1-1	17	CASSEGRCLKVHTEAFF	TGTGCCAGCAGCGAAGGCCGTTGTTTAAAGGTACACACTGAAGCTTTCTTT
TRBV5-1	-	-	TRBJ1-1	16	CASSPRAATMDTEAFF	TGCGCCAGCAGCCCCCGGGCCGCTACCATGGACACTGAAGCTTTCTTT
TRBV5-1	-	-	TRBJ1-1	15	CASSPQPGENTEAFF	TGCGCCAGCAGCCCCCAACCCGGGGAAAACACTGAAGCTTTCTTT
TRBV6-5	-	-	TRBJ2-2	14	CASSAQTTTGELFF	TGTGCCAGCAGCGCCCAAACTACCACCGGGGAGCTGTTTTTT
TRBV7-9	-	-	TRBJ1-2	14	CASSLLVANYGYTF	TGTGCCAGCAGCTTACTGGTCGCTAACTATGGCTACACCTTC
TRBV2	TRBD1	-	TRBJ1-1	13	CASKADREGEAFF	TGTGCCAGCAAAGCGGACAGGGAGGGTGAAGCTTTCTTT
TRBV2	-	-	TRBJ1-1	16	CASKIREDFGNTEAFF	TGTGCCAGCAAGATAAGAGAGGACTTCGGGAACACTGAAGCTTTCTTT
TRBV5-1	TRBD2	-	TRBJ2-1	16	CASSLGDSGGYNEQFF	TGCGCCAGCAGCTTGGGAGATAGCGGGGGGTACAATGAGCAGTTCTTC
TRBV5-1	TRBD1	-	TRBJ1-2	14	CASSLDRTGSGYTF	TGCGCCAGCAGCTTGGATAGGACAGGTAGTGGCTACACCTTC
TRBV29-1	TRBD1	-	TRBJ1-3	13	CSGRMTGRNTIYF	TGCAGCGGCAGGATGACAGGGCGAAACACCATATATTTT
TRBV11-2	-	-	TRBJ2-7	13	CASTGLITYEQYF	TGTGCCAGCACCGGCCTAATCACCTACGAGCAGTACTTC
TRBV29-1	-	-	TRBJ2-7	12	CSGGGAGSEQYF	TGCAGCGGAGGCGGGGCGGGTTCCGAGCAGTACTTC
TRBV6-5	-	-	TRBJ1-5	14	CASSSQANNQPQHF	TGTGCCAGCAGTTCACAGGCAAACAATCAGCCCCAGCATTTT
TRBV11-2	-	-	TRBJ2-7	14	CASSLVQAGGEQYF	TGTGCCAGCAGCTTAGTTCAGGCCGGGGGCGAGCAGTACTTC
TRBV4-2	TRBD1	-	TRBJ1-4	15	CASSQAGQKNEKLFF	TGTGCCAGCAGCCAAGCGGGACAGAAGAATGAAAAACTGTTTTTT
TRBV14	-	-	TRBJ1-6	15	CASSQLQGRNSPLHF	TGTGCCAGCAGCCAACTCCAGGGGAGGAATTCACCCCTCCACTTT
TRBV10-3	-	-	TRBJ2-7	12	CATNRGGYEQYF	TGTGCCACCAACAGGGGGGGCTACGAGCAGTACTTC
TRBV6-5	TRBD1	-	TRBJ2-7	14	CASRPTGGGYEQYF	TGTGCCAGCAGGCCGACAGGGGGAGGCTACGAGCAGTACTTC
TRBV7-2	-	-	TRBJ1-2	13	CASSLGTNYGYTF	TGTGCCAGCAGCTTAGGGACAAACTATGGCTACACCTTC